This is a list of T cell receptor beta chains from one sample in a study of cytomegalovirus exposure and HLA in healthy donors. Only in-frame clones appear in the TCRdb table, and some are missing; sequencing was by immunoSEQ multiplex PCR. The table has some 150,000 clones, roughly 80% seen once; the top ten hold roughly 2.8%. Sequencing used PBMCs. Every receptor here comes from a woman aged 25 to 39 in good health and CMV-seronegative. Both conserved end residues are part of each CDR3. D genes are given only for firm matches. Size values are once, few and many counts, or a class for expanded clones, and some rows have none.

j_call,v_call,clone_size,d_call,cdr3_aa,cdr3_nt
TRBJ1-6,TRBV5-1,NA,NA,CASSFSPGNSPLHF,TGCGCCAGCAGCTTCTCGCCGGGAAATTCACCCCTCCACTTT
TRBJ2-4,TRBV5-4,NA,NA,CASSLAPENIQYF,TGTGCCAGCAGCTTGGCACCTGAGAACATTCAGTACTTC
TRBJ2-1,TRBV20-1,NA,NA,CSANTDNEQLF,TGCAGTGCTAATACAGACAATGAGCAGCTCTTC
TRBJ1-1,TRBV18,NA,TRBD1,CASSQGAGTEAFF,TGTGCCAGCTCACAGGGGGCTGGGACTGAAGCTTTCTTT
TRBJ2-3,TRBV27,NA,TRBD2,CASSRPTSDTQYF,TGTGCCAGCAGTCGGCCGACTAGCGATACGCAGTATTTT
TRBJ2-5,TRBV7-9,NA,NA,CASSLGRARGTQYF,TGTGCCAGCAGCTTAGGCAGGGCCCGTGGGACCCAGTACTTC
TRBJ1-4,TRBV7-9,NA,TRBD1,CASTPRDRGPEKLFF,TGTGCCAGCACCCCCCGGGACAGGGGGCCTGAAAAACTGTTTTTT
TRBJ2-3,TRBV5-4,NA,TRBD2,CASSLIAGMGTDTQYF,TGTGCCAGCAGTTTGATAGCGGGAATGGGCACAGATACGCAGTATTTT
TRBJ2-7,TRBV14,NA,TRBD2,CASSQDPWTSGYEQYF,TGTGCCAGCAGCCAAGATCCTTGGACTAGCGGCTACGAGCAGTACTTC
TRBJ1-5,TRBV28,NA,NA,CASSRTRNHNQPQHF,TGTGCCAGCAGTCGCACACGAAATCACAATCAGCCCCAGCATTTT
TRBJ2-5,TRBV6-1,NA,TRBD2,CASSAPPGRRETQYF,TGTGCCAGCAGTGCACCCCCCGGGAGGAGAGAGACCCAGTACTTC
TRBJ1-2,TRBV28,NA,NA,CASSFPDKYNYGYTF,TGTGCCAGCAGTTTCCCTGACAAATATAACTATGGCTACACCTTC
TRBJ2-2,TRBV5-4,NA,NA,CASSLTGFFDGGLFF,TGTGCCAGCAGCCTGACAGGGTTCTTCGACGGGGGGCTGTTTTTT
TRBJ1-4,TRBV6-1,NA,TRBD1,CASTKSWDSNEKLFF,TGTGCCAGCACCAAATCGTGGGACAGCAATGAAAAACTGTTTTTT
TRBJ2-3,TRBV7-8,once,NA,CASSLEYTADTQYF,TGTGCCAGCAGCCTAGAGTATACGGCAGATACGCAGTATTTT
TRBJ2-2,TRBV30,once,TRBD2,CAWKSSGRVTGELFF,TGTGCCTGGAAAAGTAGCGGGAGGGTTACCGGGGAGCTGTTTTTT
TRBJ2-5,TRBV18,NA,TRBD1,CASSRDRGQETQYF,TGTGCCAGCTCCAGAGACAGGGGGCAAGAGACCCAGTACTTC
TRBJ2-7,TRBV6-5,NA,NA,CASSRGTGAEQYF,TGTGCCAGCAGCCGCGGAACAGGTGCCGAGCAGTACTTC
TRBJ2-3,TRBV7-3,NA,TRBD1,CASSFPGQASTDTQYF,TGTGCCAGCAGCTTTCCGGGACAGGCTAGCACAGATACGCAGTATTTT
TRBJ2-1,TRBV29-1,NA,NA,CSVASYNEQFF,TGCAGCGTTGCTTCCTACAATGAGCAGTTCTTC
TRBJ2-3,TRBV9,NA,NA,CASSSGPADTQYF,TGTGCCAGCAGCAGTGGGCCGGCAGATACGCAGTATTTT
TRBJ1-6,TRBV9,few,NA,CASSVDPGGNSPLHF,TGTGCCAGCAGCGTAGACCCGGGTGGCAATTCACCCCTCCACTTT